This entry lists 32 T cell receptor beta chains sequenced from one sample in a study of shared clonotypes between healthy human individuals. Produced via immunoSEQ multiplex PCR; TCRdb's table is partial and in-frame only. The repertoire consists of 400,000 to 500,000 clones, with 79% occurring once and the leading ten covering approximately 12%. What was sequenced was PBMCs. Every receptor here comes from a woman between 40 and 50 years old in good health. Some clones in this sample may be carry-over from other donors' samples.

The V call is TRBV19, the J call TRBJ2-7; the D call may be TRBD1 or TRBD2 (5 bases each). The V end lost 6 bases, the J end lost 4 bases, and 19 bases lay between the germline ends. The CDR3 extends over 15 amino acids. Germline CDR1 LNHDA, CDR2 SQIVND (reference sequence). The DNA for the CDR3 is TGTGCCAGTAGCCCGGAAGACAGCGGCTCATACGAGCAGTACTTC. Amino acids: CASSPEDSGSYEQYF.

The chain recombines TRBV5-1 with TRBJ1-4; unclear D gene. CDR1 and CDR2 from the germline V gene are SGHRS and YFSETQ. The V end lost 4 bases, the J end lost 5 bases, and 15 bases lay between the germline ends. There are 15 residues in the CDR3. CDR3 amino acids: CASSMLGNQNEKLFF. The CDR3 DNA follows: TGCGCCAGCAGCATGTTGGGGAACCAGAATGAAAAACTGTTTTTT.

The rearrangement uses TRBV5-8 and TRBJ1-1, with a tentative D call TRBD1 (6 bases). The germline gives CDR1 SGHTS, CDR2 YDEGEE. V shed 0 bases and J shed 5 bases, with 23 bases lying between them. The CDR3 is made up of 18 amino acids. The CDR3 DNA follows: TGTGCCAGCAGCTTGGCCGGGTGGGGGCGTGCGGTAAAGACTGAAGCTTTCTTT. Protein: CASSLAGWGRAVKTEAFF.

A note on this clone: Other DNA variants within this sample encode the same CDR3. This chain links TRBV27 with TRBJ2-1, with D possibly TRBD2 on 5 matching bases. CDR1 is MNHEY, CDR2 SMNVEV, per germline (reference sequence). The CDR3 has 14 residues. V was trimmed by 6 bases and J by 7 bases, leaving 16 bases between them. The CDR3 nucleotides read TGTGCCAGCAGCCTAGTCCGGGAATATAATGAGCAGTTCTTC. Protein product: CASSLVREYNEQFF.

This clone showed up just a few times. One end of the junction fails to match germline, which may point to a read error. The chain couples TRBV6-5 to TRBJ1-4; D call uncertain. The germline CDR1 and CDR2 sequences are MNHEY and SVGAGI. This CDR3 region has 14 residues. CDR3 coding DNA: TGTGCCAGCAGTTACTCGGAAACTAAAGAAAAACTGTTTTTT. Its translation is CASSYSETKEKLFF.

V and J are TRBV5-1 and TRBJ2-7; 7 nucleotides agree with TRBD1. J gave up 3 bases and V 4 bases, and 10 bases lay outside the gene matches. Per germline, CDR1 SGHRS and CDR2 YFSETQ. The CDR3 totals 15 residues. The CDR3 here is CASSKHRGAVYEQYF. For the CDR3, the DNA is TGCGCCAGCAGCAAACACAGGGGCGCGGTCTACGAGCAGTACTTC.

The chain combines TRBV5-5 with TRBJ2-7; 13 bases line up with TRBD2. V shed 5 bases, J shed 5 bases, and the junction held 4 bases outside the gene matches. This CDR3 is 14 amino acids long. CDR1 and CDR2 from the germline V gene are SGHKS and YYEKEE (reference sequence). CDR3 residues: CASRGTSGTNEQYF. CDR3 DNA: TGTGCCAGCAGGGGGACTAGCGGGACCAACGAGCAGTACTTC. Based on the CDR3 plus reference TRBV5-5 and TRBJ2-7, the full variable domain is DAGVTQSPTHLIKTRGQQVTLRCSPISGHKSVSWYQQVLGQGPQFIFQYYEKEERGRGNFPDRFSARQFPNYSSELNVNALLLGDSALYLCASRGTSGTNEQYFGPGTRLTVT.

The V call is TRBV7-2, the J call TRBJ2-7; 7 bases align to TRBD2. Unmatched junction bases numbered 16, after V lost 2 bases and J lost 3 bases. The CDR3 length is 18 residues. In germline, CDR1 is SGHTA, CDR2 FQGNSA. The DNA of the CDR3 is TGTGCCAGCAGCTTACATTTGGGGCTAGCGGCCACCAGCTACGAGCAGTACTTC. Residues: CASSLHLGLAATSYEQYF.

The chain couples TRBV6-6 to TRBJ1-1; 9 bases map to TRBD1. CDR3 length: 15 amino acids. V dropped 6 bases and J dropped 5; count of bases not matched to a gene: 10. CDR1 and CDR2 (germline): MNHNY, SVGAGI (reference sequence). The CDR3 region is CASRRTGDGSTEAFF. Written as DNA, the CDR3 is TGTGCCAGCAGAAGGACAGGGGACGGTAGTACTGAAGCTTTCTTT.

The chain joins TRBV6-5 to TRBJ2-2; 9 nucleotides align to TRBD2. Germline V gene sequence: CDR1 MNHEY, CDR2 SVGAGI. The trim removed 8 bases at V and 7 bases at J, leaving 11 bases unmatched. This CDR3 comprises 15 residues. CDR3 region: CASQEAGGPHGELFF. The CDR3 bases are TGTGCCAGCCAGGAGGCGGGAGGGCCCCACGGGGAGCTGTTTTTT.

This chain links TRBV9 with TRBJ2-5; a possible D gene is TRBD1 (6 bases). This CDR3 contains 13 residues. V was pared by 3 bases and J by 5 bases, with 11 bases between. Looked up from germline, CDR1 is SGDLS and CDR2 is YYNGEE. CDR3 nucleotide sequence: TGTGCCAGCAGCGCAGGGGTTAGGGAGACCCAGTACTTC. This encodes CASSAGVRETQYF.

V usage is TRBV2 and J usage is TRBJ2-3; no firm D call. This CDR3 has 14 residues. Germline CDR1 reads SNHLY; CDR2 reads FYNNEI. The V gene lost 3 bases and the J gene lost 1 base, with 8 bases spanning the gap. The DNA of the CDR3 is TGTGCCAGCAGTGACCGAACACGCACAGATACGCAGTATTTT. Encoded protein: CASSDRTRTDTQYF. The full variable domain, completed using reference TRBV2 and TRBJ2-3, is EPEVTQTPSHQVTQMGQEVILRCVPISNHLYFYWYRQILGQKVEFLVSFYNNEISEKSEIFDDQFSVERPDGSNFTLKIRSTKLEDSAMYFCASSDRTRTDTQYFGPGTRLTVL.

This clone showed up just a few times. CDR3 sequence reads: CARADSERGEPQHF. The DNA for the CDR3 is TGTGCCAGAGCCGACAGTGAGCGTGGGGAGCCCCAGCATTTT. The chain links TRBV7-9 to TRBJ1-5, with a weak D call TRBD1 (5 bases). V lost 9 bases, J lost 8 bases, and 20 bases lay in between. The germline gives CDR1 SEHNR, CDR2 FQNEAQ (reference sequence). The CDR3 has 14 residues.

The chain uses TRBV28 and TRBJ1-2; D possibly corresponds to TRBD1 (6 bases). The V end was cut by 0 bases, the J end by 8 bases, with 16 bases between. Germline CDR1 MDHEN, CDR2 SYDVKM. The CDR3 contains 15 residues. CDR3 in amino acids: CASSLWTGTFGGYTF. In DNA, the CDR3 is TGTGCCAGCAGTTTATGGACGGGGACATTTGGGGGCTACACCTTC.

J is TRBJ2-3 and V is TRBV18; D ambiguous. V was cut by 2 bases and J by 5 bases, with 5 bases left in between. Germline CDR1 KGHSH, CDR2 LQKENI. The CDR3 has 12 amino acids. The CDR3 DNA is TGTGCCAGCTCACCAGAGGAAGATACGCAGTATTTT. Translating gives CASSPEEDTQYF. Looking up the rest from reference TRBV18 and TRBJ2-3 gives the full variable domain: NAGVMQNPRHLVRRRGQEARLRCSPMKGHSHVYWYRQLPEEGLKFMVYLQKENIIDESGMPKERFSAEFPKEGPSILRIQQVVRGDSAAYFCASSPEEDTQYFGPGTRLTVL.

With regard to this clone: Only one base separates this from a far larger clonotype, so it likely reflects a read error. The CDR3 is CASSTGGNQPQHF. The DNA for the CDR3 is TGTGCCAGCAGTACAGGGGGCAATCAGCCCCAGCATTTT. The V and J genes are TRBV6-5 and TRBJ1-5, with 7 bases identical to TRBD1. V trimming: 5 bases; J trimming: 2 bases; junction bases outside the gene matches: 0. Germline V CDR1 and CDR2: MNHEY, SVGAGI. The CDR3 is 13 amino acids.

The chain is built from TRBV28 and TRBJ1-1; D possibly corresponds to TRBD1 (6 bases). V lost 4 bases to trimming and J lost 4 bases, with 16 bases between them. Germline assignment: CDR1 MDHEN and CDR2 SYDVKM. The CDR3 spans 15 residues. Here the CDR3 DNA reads TGTGCCAGCAGTTCGCATCAGGGGAAGGGCACTGAAGCTTTCTTT. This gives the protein CASSSHQGKGTEAFF.

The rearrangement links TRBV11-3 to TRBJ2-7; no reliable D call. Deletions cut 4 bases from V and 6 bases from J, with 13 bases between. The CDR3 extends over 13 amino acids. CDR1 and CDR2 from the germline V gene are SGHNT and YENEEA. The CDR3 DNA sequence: TGTGCCAGCAGCTCTGATTGGGGAACCGAGCAGTACTTC. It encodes CASSSDWGTEQYF.

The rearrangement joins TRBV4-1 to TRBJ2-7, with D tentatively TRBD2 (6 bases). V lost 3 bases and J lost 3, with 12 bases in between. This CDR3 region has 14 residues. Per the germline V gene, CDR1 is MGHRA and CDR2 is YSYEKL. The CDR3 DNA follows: TGCGCCAGCAGCCATCCCGCGCGGGACTACGAGCAGTACTTC. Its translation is CASSHPARDYEQYF.

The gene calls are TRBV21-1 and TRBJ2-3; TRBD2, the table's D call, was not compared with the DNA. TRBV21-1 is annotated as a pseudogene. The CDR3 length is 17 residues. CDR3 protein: CASSRYEATINTDTQYF. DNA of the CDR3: TGTGCCAGCAGCCGCTACGAGGCAACCATTAACACAGATACGCAGTATTTT.

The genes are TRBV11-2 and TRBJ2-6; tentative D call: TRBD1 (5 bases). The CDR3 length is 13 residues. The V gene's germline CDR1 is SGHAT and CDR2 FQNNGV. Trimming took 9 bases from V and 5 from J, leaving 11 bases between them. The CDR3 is CASRGLRANVLTF. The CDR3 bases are TGTGCCAGTAGGGGTTTACGGGCCAACGTCCTGACTTTC.

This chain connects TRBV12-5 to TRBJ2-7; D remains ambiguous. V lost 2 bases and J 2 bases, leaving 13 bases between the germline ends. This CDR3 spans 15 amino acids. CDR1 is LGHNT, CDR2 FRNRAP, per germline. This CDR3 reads CASGLLQATAYEQYF. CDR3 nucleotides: TGTGCTAGTGGTTTGCTCCAAGCTACCGCCTACGAGCAGTACTTC.

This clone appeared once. The CDR3 DNA is TGCGCCAGCAGCCAAGGCTACTCATTGCTGTTTTCCTACGAGCAGTACTTC. Its translation is CASSQGYSLLFSYEQYF. The J gene is TRBJ2-5, the V gene TRBV4-1; D call uncertain. The tail of the sequence fits TRBJ2-7 better, so the J call may be wrong. The CDR3 runs 17 residues. Germline V gene lookup returns CDR1 MGHRA and CDR2 YSYEKL.

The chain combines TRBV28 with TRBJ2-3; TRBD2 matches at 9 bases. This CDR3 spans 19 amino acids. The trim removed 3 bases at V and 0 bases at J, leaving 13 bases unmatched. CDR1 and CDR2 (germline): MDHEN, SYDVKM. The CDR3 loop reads CASSLGPWGSGRSTDTQYF. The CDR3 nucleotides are TGTGCCAGCAGTTTGGGGCCCTGGGGGAGCGGGAGGAGCACAGATACGCAGTATTTT.

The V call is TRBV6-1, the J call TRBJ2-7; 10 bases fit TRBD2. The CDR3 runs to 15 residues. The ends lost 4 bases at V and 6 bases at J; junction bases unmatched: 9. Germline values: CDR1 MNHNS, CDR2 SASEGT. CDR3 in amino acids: CASSALAGDLREQYF. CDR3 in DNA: TGTGCCAGCAGTGCCCTAGCGGGAGATCTGCGCGAGCAGTACTTC.

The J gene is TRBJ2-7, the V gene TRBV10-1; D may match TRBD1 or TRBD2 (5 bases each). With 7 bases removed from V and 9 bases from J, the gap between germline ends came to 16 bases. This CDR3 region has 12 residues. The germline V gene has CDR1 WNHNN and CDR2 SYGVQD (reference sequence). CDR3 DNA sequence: TGCGCCAGCATAGGGACCTACTGGGGGCAGTACTTC. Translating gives CASIGTYWGQYF.

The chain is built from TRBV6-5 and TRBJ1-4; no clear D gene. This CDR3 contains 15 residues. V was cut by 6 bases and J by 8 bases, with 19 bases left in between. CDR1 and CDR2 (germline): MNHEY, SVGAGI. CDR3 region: CASSPYDGSREKLFF. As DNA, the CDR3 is TGTGCCAGCAGCCCCTACGATGGGTCTAGGGAAAAACTGTTTTTT.

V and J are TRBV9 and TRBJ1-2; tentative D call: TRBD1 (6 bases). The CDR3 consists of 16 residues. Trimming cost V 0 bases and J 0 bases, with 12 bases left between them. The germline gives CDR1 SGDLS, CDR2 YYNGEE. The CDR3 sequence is CASSVDGTPTNYGYTF. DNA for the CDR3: TGTGCCAGCAGCGTAGATGGGACACCTACTAACTATGGCTACACCTTC.

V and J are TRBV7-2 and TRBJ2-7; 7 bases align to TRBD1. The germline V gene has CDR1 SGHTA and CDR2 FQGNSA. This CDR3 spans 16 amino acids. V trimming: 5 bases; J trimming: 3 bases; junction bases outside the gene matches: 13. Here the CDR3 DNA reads TGTGCCAGCAGCGTCGACAGGGATCTCCCACGCTACGAGCAGTACTTC. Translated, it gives CASSVDRDLPRYEQYF. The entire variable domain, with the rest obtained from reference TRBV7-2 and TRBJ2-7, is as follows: GAGVSQSPSNKVTEKGKDVELRCDPISGHTALYWYRQSLGQGLEFLIYFQGNSAPDKSGLPSDRFSAERTGGSVSTLTIQRTQQEDSAVYLCASSVDRDLPRYEQYFGPGTRLTVT.

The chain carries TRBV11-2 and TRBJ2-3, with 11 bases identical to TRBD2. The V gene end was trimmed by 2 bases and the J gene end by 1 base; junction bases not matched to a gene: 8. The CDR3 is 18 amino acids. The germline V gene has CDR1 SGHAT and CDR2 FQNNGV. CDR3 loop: CASSLRTSGSLGTDTQYF. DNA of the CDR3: TGTGCCAGCAGCTTACGCACTAGCGGGAGTTTGGGCACAGATACGCAGTATTTT.

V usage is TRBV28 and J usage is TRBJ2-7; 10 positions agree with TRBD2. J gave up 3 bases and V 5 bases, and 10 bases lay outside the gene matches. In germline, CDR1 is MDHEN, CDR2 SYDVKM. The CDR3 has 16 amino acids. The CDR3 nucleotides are TGTGCCAGCAGTCCCCAACCGGGACTAGCGCGCTACGAGCAGTACTTC. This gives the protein CASSPQPGLARYEQYF.

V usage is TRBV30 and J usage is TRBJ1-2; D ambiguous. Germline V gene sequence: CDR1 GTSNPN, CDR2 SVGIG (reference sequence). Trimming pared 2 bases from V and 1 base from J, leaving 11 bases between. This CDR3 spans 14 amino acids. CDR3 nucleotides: TGTGCCTGGAGTTTATTGGGAGTTAACTATGGCTACACCTTC. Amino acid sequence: CAWSLLGVNYGYTF. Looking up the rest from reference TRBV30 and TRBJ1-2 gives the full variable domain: SQTIHQWPATLVQPVGSPLSLECTVEGTSNPNLYWYRQAAGRGLQLLFYSVGIGQISSEVPQNLSASRPQDRQFILSSKKLLLSDSGFYLCAWSLLGVNYGYTFGSGTRLTVV.